The entry below gives a single T cell receptor (beta chain) sequence along with its context. No antigen is known for it. This CDR3 region has 12 residues. Germline CDR1 reads SGHAT; CDR2 reads FQNNGV. Trimming removed 4 bases from V and 7 bases from J, with 10 bases in between. The sample comes from a study of blood T cells in healthy people across ages. Study-wide points: TCR beta diversity correlated strongly with naive T cell percentage.

Through a sample-barcoded 5' primer and a J-beta primer mix, a second PCR was run for roughly 7 to 11 cycles. TCRdb reprocessed the 5' RACE reads with MiXCR, giving one entry per CDR3 protein. The sample has some 1.6 million distinct CDR3 sequences, around 36% seen once. The rearrangement links TRBV11-2 to TRBJ1-1, with D uncertain. Sequencing was done on a sample of blood. This TCR came from a woman aged 25 to 39 in good health. CDR3 sequence (DNA): TGTGCCAGCAGCTCCCGGACTGTTGAAGCTTTCTTT. This codes for CASSSRTVEAFF.